The 27 T cell receptor beta chains below come from one sample, sequenced in a study of CD8 T cells in Susac syndrome. cDNA came from roughly 0.5 to 1 ug RNA primed by random hexamers. MiXCR, run by TCRdb on the immunoSEQ multiplex PCR reads, gives a single entry per CDR3 protein. Among around 200,000 distinct CDR3 sequences listed, 95% were seen once. Material: CD8+ T cells from PBMCs. Every receptor here comes from a human donor with Susac syndrome.

This sequence joins TRBV9 and TRBJ1-1; 7 nucleotides line up with TRBD1. The CDR3 loop spans 15 amino acids. CDR1 and CDR2 (germline): SGDLS, YYNGEE. Unmatched junction bases numbered 8, after V lost 0 bases and J lost 6 bases. The CDR3 spells CASSVVGTGESEAFF. CDR3 DNA: TGTGCCAGCAGCGTAGTGGGAACAGGGGAGTCTGAAGCTTTCTTT.

This clonotype was observed a single time. V is TRBV20-1 and J is TRBJ2-2; D possibly corresponds to TRBD2 (5 bases). Germline V gene data show CDR1 as DFQATT and CDR2 as SNEGSKA (reference sequence). Trimming pared 2 bases from V and 0 bases from J, leaving 16 bases between. This CDR3 spans 17 amino acids. CDR3: CSARRSWTPSNTGELFF. CDR3 in DNA: TGCAGTGCTAGAAGAAGTTGGACTCCCTCGAACACCGGGGAGCTGTTTTTT.

The V gene is TRBV7-8, the J gene TRBJ2-7; perhaps TRBD1 as D (6 bases). The V end lost 1 base, the J end lost 3 bases, and 16 bases lay between the germline ends. This CDR3 is 16 amino acids long. Germline V gene data show CDR1 as SGHVS and CDR2 as FQNEAQ. CDR3 in DNA: TGTGCCAGCAGCTTAGAACCAATTGGACAGAACTACGAGCAGTACTTC. Translation: CASSLEPIGQNYEQYF.

The chain couples TRBV6-5 to TRBJ2-7, with TRBD1 identical over 8 bases. Germline CDR1 MNHEY, CDR2 SVGAGI. With 6 bases clipped from V and 2 bases from J, the junction kept 6 bases outside the gene matches. The CDR3 consists of 14 residues. This chain's CDR3 is CASSQDRVTYEQYF. Here the CDR3 DNA reads TGTGCCAGCAGCCAGGACAGGGTTACCTACGAGCAGTACTTC.

The rearrangement joins TRBV12-5 to TRBJ1-4; D unresolved. The germline gives CDR1 LGHNT, CDR2 FRNRAP. The V gene lost 5 bases and the J gene lost 3 bases, with 10 bases spanning the gap. This CDR3 spans 14 amino acids. The CDR3 DNA follows: TGTGCTAGTGGTGTCGCAGGTCCTAATGAAAAACTGTTTTTT. Protein product: CASGVAGPNEKLFF.

The V call is TRBV19, the J call TRBJ1-1; possibly TRBD1 for D (5 bases). CDR1 and CDR2 from the germline V gene are LNHDA and SQIVND (reference sequence). Trimming removed 3 bases from V and 4 bases from J, with 9 bases in between. The CDR3 is made up of 13 amino acids. CDR3 nucleotides: TGTGCCAGTAGTATTCAGGGATCCACTGAAGCTTTCTTT. Translated: CASSIQGSTEAFF.

The table lists this clonotype with a count of one. The chain carries TRBV9 and TRBJ2-3; 12 bases map to TRBD2. CDR3 size: 14 residues. The ends lost 2 bases at V and 5 bases at J; junction bases unmatched: 0. Germline V gene sequence: CDR1 SGDLS, CDR2 YYNGEE. The CDR3 coding sequence is TGTGCCAGCAGCGTGACTAGCGGGGGAGATACGCAGTATTTT. This translates into CASSVTSGGDTQYF.

The chain links TRBV25-1 to TRBJ2-7; D is unclear. CDR3 length: 13 residues. V lost 10 bases to trimming and J lost 1 base, with 14 bases between them. CDR1 MGHDK and CDR2 SYGVNS come from the germline V gene. The CDR3 region is CATGRTDSYEQYF. Here the CDR3 DNA reads TGTGCCACCGGAAGGACGGATTCCTACGAGCAGTACTTC.

This clonotype was detected only once. The V gene is TRBV20-1, the J gene TRBJ1-5; no reliable D call. The V gene's germline CDR1 is DFQATT and CDR2 SNEGSKA (reference sequence). This CDR3 has 14 amino acids. The V and J ends lost 2 bases and 3 bases respectively, with 11 bases between them. Here the CDR3 reads CSARSGFFNQPQHF. CDR3 nucleotide sequence: TGCAGTGCTAGATCGGGCTTTTTCAATCAGCCCCAGCATTTT.

CDR3 amino acids: CASSAQTGSEQFF. In DNA, the CDR3 is TGTGCCAGCAGCGCTCAGACAGGGAGCGAGCAGTTCTTC. The chain uses TRBV7-6 and TRBJ2-1, with 7 bases that match TRBD1. Germline CDR1 and CDR2: SGHVS and FNYEAQ. The length of the CDR3 is 13 residues. V trimming: 5 bases; J trimming: 10 bases; junction bases outside the gene matches: 8.

This chain uses TRBV13 with TRBJ1-4; 11 bases line up with TRBD1. This CDR3 region has 15 residues. The J segment lost 7 bases and the V segment lost 4 bases, leaving 5 bases of the junction unmatched. In germline, CDR1 is PRHDT, CDR2 FYEKMQ (reference sequence). CDR3 region: CASSSRGTGGEKLFF. CDR3 DNA: TGTGCCAGCAGCTCCCGAGGGACAGGGGGTGAAAAACTGTTTTTT. The full variable domain, completed using reference TRBV13 and TRBJ1-4, is AAGVIQSPRHLIKEKRETATLKCYPIPRHDTVYWYQQGPGQDPQFLISFYEKMQSDKGSIPDRFSAQQFSDYHSELNMSSLELGDSALYFCASSSRGTGGEKLFFGSGTQLSVL.

The rearrangement uses TRBV28 and TRBJ2-7, with 8 nucleotides matching TRBD1. CDR1 and CDR2 (germline): MDHEN, SYDVKM. The CDR3 contains 14 residues. Losses at the gene ends were 7 bases for V and 3 bases for J; bases not matched to a gene: 8. Here the CDR3 reads CASIHRQGFYEQYF. For the CDR3, the DNA is TGTGCCAGCATCCACCGACAGGGGTTCTACGAGCAGTACTTC. The whole variable domain, remainder taken from reference TRBV28 and TRBJ2-7, is DVKVTQSSRYLVKRTGEKVFLECVQDMDHENMFWYRQDPGLGLRLIYFSYDVKMKEKGDIPEGYSVSREKKERFSLILESASTNQTSMYLCASIHRQGFYEQYFGPGTRLTVT.

The chain carries TRBV9 and TRBJ1-2; D unresolved. With 6 bases removed from V and 4 bases from J, the gap between germline ends came to 16 bases. The CDR3 extends over 14 amino acids. Germline CDR1 is SGDLS and CDR2 is YYNGEE. Written as DNA, the CDR3 is TGTGCCAGCAATTCTGACGGGGAGGGCTATGGCTACACCTTC. Translated: CASNSDGEGYGYTF.

The V and J genes are TRBV21-1 and TRBJ2-5; the table's D call, TRBD1, has no DNA check behind it. TRBV21-1 is an annotated pseudogene. CDR3 length: 16 amino acids. The CDR3 loop is CASSKAPDRDQETQYF. The DNA of the CDR3 is TGTGCCAGCAGCAAAGCGCCGGACAGGGACCAAGAGACCCAGTACTTC.

This clonotype was counted a few times. The CDR3 reads CASSLAQGFSYEQYF. In DNA, the CDR3 is TGTGCCAGCAGTTTAGCCCAGGGCTTCTCCTACGAGCAGTACTTC. The V and J genes are TRBV12-3 or TRBV12-4 and TRBJ2-7; maybe TRBD1 (5 bases). Trimming removed 0 bases from V and 0 bases from J, with 9 bases in between. The CDR3 consists of 15 residues.

V gene TRBV6-2 or TRBV6-3 combines with J gene TRBJ1-1; D is uncertain. The CDR3 loop spans 13 amino acids. V lost 7 bases to trimming and J lost 4 bases, with 13 bases between them. Germline V lookup: CDR1 MNHEY, CDR2 SVGEGT. The DNA for the CDR3 is TGTGCCAGCACCTACCGCCCCGGCACTGAAGCTTTCTTT. Protein: CASTYRPGTEAFF.

The rearrangement uses TRBV5-1 and TRBJ2-7, with a possible D match to TRBD2 (5 bases). The CDR3 spans 13 residues. Germline V gene lookup returns CDR1 SGHRS and CDR2 YFSETQ. V shed 4 bases and J shed 7 bases, with 15 bases lying between them. DNA of the CDR3: TGCGCCAGCAGCCCTGGCGGGCTTGGGGAGCAGTACTTC. It specifies CASSPGGLGEQYF.

The chain joins TRBV2 to TRBJ2-7, with 9 bases aligning to TRBD1. V lost 7 bases and J lost 5; bases outside the gene matches: 6. The CDR3 has 13 residues. Per the germline V gene, CDR1 is SNHLY and CDR2 is FYNNEI. CDR3 nucleotide sequence: TGTGCCAGCACCGATACAGGGGGCCACGAGCAGTACTTC. Protein sequence: CASTDTGGHEQYF.

The chain links TRBV25-1 to TRBJ1-2; 11 nucleotides line up with TRBD1. This CDR3 contains 15 residues. Germline trimming cut 2 bases from V and 11 bases from J; bases unmatched to any gene: 10. In germline, CDR1 is MGHDK, CDR2 SYGVNS. The CDR3 protein is CASSEPGTGGVMYTF. CDR3 DNA sequence: TGTGCCAGCAGTGAACCAGGGACAGGGGGTGTAATGTACACCTTC.

The chain couples TRBV18 to TRBJ2-5; the match to TRBD2 covers 8 bases. Looked up from germline, CDR1 is KGHSH and CDR2 is LQKENI. The CDR3 sequence is 14 residues long. Trimming removed 2 bases from V and 5 bases from J; junction bases left unmatched: 4. This CDR3 reads CASSPGTRGETQYF. The CDR3 nucleotides are TGTGCCAGCTCACCAGGGACTAGAGGGGAGACCCAGTACTTC.

This clonotype was observed once. The chain combines TRBV29-1 with TRBJ1-2, with 7 positions matching TRBD1. V shed 5 bases, J shed 8 bases, and the junction held 11 bases outside the gene matches. The CDR3 runs 13 residues. CDR1 is SQVTM and CDR2 is ANQGSEA in the germline V gene. CDR3 in amino acids: CSVHGQGESGYTF. In DNA, the CDR3 is TGCAGCGTTCACGGCCAGGGGGAGAGCGGCTACACCTTC.

The rearrangement joins TRBV29-1 to TRBJ1-1, with D perhaps TRBD1 (5 bases). This CDR3 is built from 11 residues. The germline V gene has CDR1 SQVTM and CDR2 ANQGSEA. V lost 5 bases to trimming and J lost 4 bases, with 8 bases between them. The chain's CDR3 is CSVFGGTEAFF. In DNA, the CDR3 is TGCAGCGTTTTTGGGGGCACTGAAGCTTTCTTT. The full variable domain, its missing parts supplied by reference TRBV29-1 and TRBJ1-1, is SAVISQKPSRDICQRGTSLTIQCQVDSQVTMMFWYRQQPGQSLTLIATANQGSEATYESGFVIDKFPISRPNLTFSTLTVSNMSPEDSSIYLCSVFGGTEAFFGQGTRLTVV.

The chain is built from TRBV7-9 and TRBJ2-4; weak D call: TRBD1 (6 bases). V was cut by 4 bases and J by 5 bases, with 15 bases left in between. The CDR3 spans 15 residues. Looked up from germline, CDR1 is SEHNR and CDR2 is FQNEAQ (reference sequence). CDR3: CASSSSGDRQNIQYF. The CDR3 DNA reads as TGTGCCAGCAGCTCATCAGGAGACAGGCAAAACATTCAGTACTTC.

The chain couples TRBV6-5 to TRBJ1-2; no clear D gene. This CDR3 comprises 13 residues. Trimming stripped 0 bases from V and 5 bases from J, with 7 bases between. Germline CDR1 reads MNHEY; CDR2 reads SVGAGI. As DNA, the CDR3 is TGTGCCAGCAGTTACTCGAGTTCTTATGGCTACACCTTC. It specifies CASSYSSSYGYTF.

The V gene is TRBV28, the J gene TRBJ2-7; 7 bases are shared with TRBD1. The CDR3 covers 13 residues. The V and J ends lost 4 bases and 3 bases, in that order; junction bases with no gene match: 3. Germline CDR1 is MDHEN and CDR2 is SYDVKM. This CDR3 is CASSWDSNYEQYF. In DNA, the CDR3 is TGTGCCAGCAGTTGGGACAGCAACTACGAGCAGTACTTC.

The chain carries TRBV27 and TRBJ2-7, with D perhaps matching TRBD2 (6 bases). The CDR3 runs to 12 residues. Between the trimmed V and J ends, which lost 8 bases and 3 bases, there was a span of 11 bases. Per germline, CDR1 MNHEY and CDR2 SMNVEV (reference sequence). The CDR3 reads CASGLGSYEQYF. The CDR3 nucleotides read TGTGCCAGCGGCCTCGGGAGCTACGAGCAGTACTTC.

This sequence joins TRBV4-1 and TRBJ2-1; no clear D gene. There are 16 residues in the CDR3. V lost 1 base and J lost 4, with 14 bases in between. Germline CDR1 MGHRA, CDR2 YSYEKL. The CDR3 loop is CASSQVNLVSYNEQFF. The DNA for the CDR3 is TGCGCCAGCAGCCAAGTAAATTTAGTTAGTTACAATGAGCAGTTCTTC.